The TCR beta chain under discussion was sequenced for a study of T cell repertoires in cytomegalovirus infection. About the study: It was recently identified HLA-C-restricted and well-studied HLA-B-restricted CMV epitopes that the study used. It can be stated that public TCR beta signatures indicated CMV infection as well as a matching HLA type.

Study results and caveats: HLA-C-restricted, CMV-specific TCR beta clonotypes were dominant ex vivo. Summed public TCR beta family frequency identified CMV carriers bearing the relevant HLA.

Germline trimming cut 6 bases from V and 2 bases from J; bases unmatched to any gene: 11. The CDR3 has 17 amino acids. For this clonotype: Its antigen is still unknown.

TCRdb re-called the reads with MiXCR, one entry per CDR3 protein. This table has about 500,000 distinct CDR3 sequences, around 30% appearing once. V is TRBV12-3 or TRBV12-4 and J is TRBJ2-1, with 9 bases identical to TRBD2. The input for sequencing was cultured PBMCs, taken from culture after CMV antigen stimulation. The sequence was collected from a human donor in good health (CMV status not recorded). Some clones in this sample may be carry-over from other donors' samples. The chain's CDR3 is CASSPNIAGAPYNEQFF. The CDR3 bases are TGTGCCAGCAGCCCAAATATAGCGGGAGCGCCCTACAATGAGCAGTTCTTC.